Only a few counts were recorded for the clone carrying this T cell receptor beta chain. Its antigen remains unidentified. Germline CDR1 reads SGHTA; CDR2 reads FQGNSA. The CDR3 length is 14 residues. V was cut by 4 bases and J by 4 bases, with 13 bases left in between. The data belong to a study of T cells after yellow fever vaccination. Findings of the study overall: Re-detected after boosting: most primary clones, 96% of CD4 and less than 90% of CD8. Abundant clonotypes (contaminants from the bulk population) could be present in FACS-sorted repertoires.

Via MiXCR, TCRdb re-called the 5' RACE reads, giving one row per CDR3 protein. The table lists about 340,000 distinct CDR3 sequences, around 13% of them singletons. The sequence derives from a man aged 18 to 30 who received the YFV17D yellow fever vaccine. Sequencing was performed on CD4+ T cells sorted from PBMCs, taken 15 days after the yellow fever booster vaccination. J is TRBJ1-2 and V is TRBV7-2; D call uncertain. The CDR3 region has the DNA TGTGCCAGCAGCTCTATGACCGGCCTCTATGGCTACACCTTC. Its protein product is CASSSMTGLYGYTF.